Presented here are 2 T cell receptor beta chains from one specimen sequenced in a study of blood T cell repertoires in COVID-19. Sequencing used immunoSEQ multiplex PCR; TCRdb keeps in-frame clones, though not all of them. The sample includes under 200,000 clones, almost 85% of them seen just once. The material sequenced was peripheral blood. The receptor set was obtained from a young man with active or convalescent COVID-19.

This clone was counted a single time. The rearrangement links TRBV4-1 to TRBJ2-3, with unresolved D. In germline, CDR1 is MGHRA, CDR2 YSYEKL. This CDR3 region has 16 residues. V shed 1 base and J shed 0 bases, with 11 bases lying between them. CDR3 sequence reads: CASSQVMGPSTDTQYF. CDR3 bases: TGCGCCAGCAGCCAAGTTATGGGCCCTAGCACAGATACGCAGTATTTT.

The chain links TRBV12-3 or TRBV12-4 to TRBJ2-7; tentative D call: TRBD2 (5 bases). V was trimmed by 6 bases and J by 2 bases, leaving 11 bases between them. This CDR3 comprises 13 residues. CDR3: CASRPSSTYEQYF. In nucleotides, the CDR3 is TGTGCCAGCAGACCTAGCTCAACCTACGAGCAGTACTTC.